This is a list of T cell receptor beta chains from one sample in a study of T cells in Graves' hyperthyroidism and ophthalmopathy. From the multiplex PCR reads, TCRdb called clonotypes with MiXCR, one entry per CDR3 protein. The sample yields almost 50,000 distinct CDR3 sequences, about 53% seen once. The sample was peripheral blood or thyroid tissue (not recorded which). The receptors come from a man aged 18 to 30 with Graves' hyperthyroidism. The CDR3 runs from the conserved cysteine through the conserved F or W. The order of the fields is V gene, D gene, clone size, J gene, CDR3 DNA, CDR3 protein. A D gene is named only where the DNA matches it firmly. Not all rows give a size; the values are once, few, many and, for expanded clones, a class.

TRBV7-6	NA	medium-sized	TRBJ2-5	TGTGCCAGCAGCCCGCGACAGCCCCGGGAGACCCAGTACTTC	CASSPRQPRETQYF
TRBV7-2	TRBD1	NA	TRBJ1-2	TGTGCCAGCAGCTTAACAGGGGGCGGTACTGGCTACACCTTC	CASSLTGGGTGYTF
TRBV7-2	TRBD2	few	TRBJ2-5	TGTGCCAGCAGCTTTGCAACTAGCGGGGCGGAGACCCAGTACTTC	CASSFATSGAETQYF
TRBV2	NA	NA	TRBJ2-7	TGTGCCAGCTGGTCTTACTCCTACGAGCAGTACTTC	CASWSYSYEQYF
TRBV20-1	NA	once	TRBJ2-7	TGCAGTGCCGGACCGGGGGAGCAGTACTTC	CSAGPGEQYF
TRBV6-5	NA	NA	TRBJ2-3	TGTGCCAGCAGTTACTCGGGGGTACCGGAAACAGATACGCAGTATTTT	CASSYSGVPETDTQYF
TRBV7-2	NA	NA	TRBJ2-3	TGTGCCAGCAGGGGGCCCTATCACACAGATACGCAGTATTTT	CASRGPYHTDTQYF
TRBV6-6	NA	many	TRBJ1-1	TGTGCCAGCAGTTTTACGGCCCGTCGGTACCCCATGAACACTGAAGCTTTCTTT	CASSFTARRYPMNTEAFF
TRBV7-9	TRBD1	many	TRBJ1-1	TGTGCCAGCAGCTTAACCCCGGACAGGGGAGATGGAGCTTTCTTT	CASSLTPDRGDGAFF
TRBV5-4	NA	few	TRBJ2-7	TGTGCCAGCAGCTTGGGCGGGAAGGACGAGCAGTACTTC	CASSLGGKDEQYF
TRBV6-2/TRBV6-3	NA	many	TRBJ2-7	TGTGCCAGCAGTTACACAGTGGGAAGCAAAATCTACGAGCAGTACTTC	CASSYTVGSKIYEQYF
TRBV28	NA	many	TRBJ1-1	TGTGCCAGCAGTTGGAAAACGGGGGAAGCTTTCTTT	CASSWKTGEAFF
TRBV7-2	TRBD1	NA	TRBJ2-7	TGTGCCAGCAGCATCCGGGACAGGGCGTACGAGCAGTACTTC	CASSIRDRAYEQYF
TRBV7-9	NA	NA	TRBJ2-5	TGTGCCAGCAGCTTACTTCGGGGGCAAGAGACCCAGTACTTC	CASSLLRGQETQYF
TRBV5-6	NA	many	TRBJ1-6	TGTGCCAGCAGCTTTTGGGCAGCATTAAGCTCCTATAATTCACCCCTCCACTTT	CASSFWAALSSYNSPLHF
TRBV15	TRBD2	NA	TRBJ2-2	TGTGCCACCAGCAGAGACCCGGGGGGAGGAAGTGTAGGGGAGCTGTTTTTT	CATSRDPGGGSVGELFF
TRBV2	TRBD1	few	TRBJ2-7	TGTGCCAGCAGTGTCAGGGACAGGGGAGAGCAGTACTTC	CASSVRDRGEQYF
TRBV15	NA	NA	TRBJ1-1	TGTGCCATCAGCAGCCATGGGCAAATAAACACTGAAGCTTTCTTT	CAISSHGQINTEAFF
TRBV2	NA	many	TRBJ2-7	TGTGCCAGCAGTGAAGCGTTCGGAGGGGCCCACGAGCAGTACTTC	CASSEAFGGAHEQYF
TRBV2	NA	few	TRBJ1-4	TGTGCTAGCAGAAGACAGGTTAATGAAAAACTGTTTTTT	CASRRQVNEKLFF
TRBV6-5	NA	many	TRBJ1-2	TGTGCCAGCGGGCAGGGCTACGGCTATGGCTACACCTTC	CASGQGYGYGYTF
TRBV7-2	TRBD2	NA	TRBJ2-2	TGTGCCAGCAGCGTAGGACTAGCGGGGGGGAGCGGGGAGCTGTTTTTT	CASSVGLAGGSGELFF
TRBV6-5	TRBD1	many	TRBJ1-5	TGTGCCAGCAGGTCCGGACAGGGCATAGTCCAGCATTTT	CASRSGQGIVQHF
TRBV5-1	NA	NA	TRBJ1-2	TGCGCCAGCAGCTTTCTTCAGGGTGGTGGCTACACCTTC	CASSFLQGGGYTF
TRBV7-8	NA	few	TRBJ2-5	TGTGCCAGCAGCTTAAAAGGTAGGACTTATCAGAGCGAGGAGTACTTC	CASSLKGRTYQSEEYF
TRBV7-2	TRBD2	many	TRBJ2-3	TGTGCCAGCAGCTCACGTCGGACGGGACTAGCGGGAGGAGATACGCAGTATTTT	CASSSRRTGLAGGDTQYF
TRBV7-2	NA	NA	TRBJ2-5	TGTGCCAGCAGCCCCCACACAGAGACGTACTTC	CASSPHTETYF
TRBV6-6	NA	NA	TRBJ2-1	TGTGCCACCAGTTATCCCAGGGGTGAGCAGTTCTTC	CATSYPRGEQFF
TRBV10-3	NA	NA	TRBJ1-2	TGTGCCACCGCGACAGACTATGGCTACACCTTC	CATATDYGYTF
TRBV9	TRBD2	many	TRBJ2-2	TGTGCCAGCAGCGCCGGACTAGGCCTGGTAATTTCGAACACCGGGGAGCTGTTTTTT	CASSAGLGLVISNTGELFF
TRBV28	NA	many	TRBJ1-6	TGTGCCAGCAGTTTCCAAACAGGGATGGGTTCACCCCTCCACTTT	CASSFQTGMGSPLHF
TRBV20-1	NA	NA	TRBJ1-4	TGCAGTGCTCCCTATCTAAGGAAACTGTTTTTT	CSAPYLRKLFF
TRBV9	NA	NA	TRBJ1-1	TGTGCCAGCAGCGTAGGGCCGGGGACTGAAGCTTTCTTT	CASSVGPGTEAFF
TRBV25-1	NA	NA	TRBJ1-1	TGTGCCAGCAGCCGCGGGGGCCGGGCTTTCAACACTGAAGCTTTCTTT	CASSRGGRAFNTEAFF
TRBV28	NA	few	TRBJ1-2	TGTGCCAGCAGTTTTTCACAGGGCGCCTATGGCTACACCTTC	CASSFSQGAYGYTF
TRBV25-1	NA	NA	TRBJ1-4	TGTGCCAGCAGCGGAGCGAGGCGGGCAGGCGCTGAAAAACTGTTTTTT	CASSGARRAGAEKLFF
TRBV4-2	NA	NA	TRBJ1-3	TGTGCCAGCAGCCCGATGACAGTTTCTGGAAACACCATATATTTT	CASSPMTVSGNTIYF
TRBV7-7	NA	once	TRBJ2-7	TGTGCCAGCAGCCCAAAATGGGGCTACGAGCAGTACTTC	CASSPKWGYEQYF
TRBV7-8	NA	NA	TRBJ1-2	TGTGCCAGCAGCTTACCGGACTCAAACTATGGCTACACCTTC	CASSLPDSNYGYTF
TRBV7-6	NA	many	TRBJ2-5	TGTGCCAGCAGTGAAATGGGGACCCAGTACTTC	CASSEMGTQYF
TRBV10-3	TRBD2	many	TRBJ2-2	TGTGCCATCAGTGAGTCGCCTAGCGGGGAGAGCACCGGGGAGCTGTTTTTT	CAISESPSGESTGELFF
TRBV10-3	NA	once	TRBJ2-7	TGTGCCATTCGGGCCGACCCGGCTGGCGAGCAGTACTTC	CAIRADPAGEQYF
TRBV9	TRBD2	many	TRBJ2-7	TGTGCCAGCAGCGTAACGGCGGGACTACCGCCGTTATACGAGCAGTACTTC	CASSVTAGLPPLYEQYF
TRBV10-3	TRBD1	many	TRBJ2-3	TGTGCCACCGAACGGACAGGGGGCTACACAGATACGCAGTATTTT	CATERTGGYTDTQYF
TRBV6-2/TRBV6-3	NA	many	TRBJ1-5	TGTGCCAGCCACTCGGGTAGCCAGCCCCAGCATTTT	CASHSGSQPQHF
TRBV5-4	TRBD2	many	TRBJ2-5	TGTGCCAGCAGCTTACTAGCGGAAGAGACCCAGTACTTC	CASSLLAEETQYF
TRBV28	NA	NA	TRBJ1-4	TGTGCCAGCAGAGGGGCAGCAAAGAATGAAAAACTGTTTTTT	CASRGAAKNEKLFF
TRBV29-1	NA	NA	TRBJ1-2	TGCAGCGTCGTAGGAATCTCTAACTATGGCTACACCTTC	CSVVGISNYGYTF
TRBV7-2	TRBD2	NA	TRBJ2-7	TGTGCCTGGGCGGGGGTCGCCCGGGCTAGACCCTACGAGCAGTACTTC	CAWAGVARARPYEQYF
TRBV15	NA	NA	TRBJ2-1	TGTGCCACCAGCAGAAATAGCGGCAATGAGCAGTTCTTC	CATSRNSGNEQFF
TRBV5-1	NA	NA	TRBJ2-5	TGCGCCAGCAGCTTGGATGGACAATACCAAGAGACCCAGTACTTC	CASSLDGQYQETQYF
TRBV12-3/TRBV12-4	NA	many	TRBJ2-5	TGTGCCAGCAGTTTGGGGCACCAAGAGACCCAGTACTTC	CASSLGHQETQYF
TRBV20-1	TRBD2	NA	TRBJ2-7	TGCAGTGCATCCACGACTAGCGGGAGGATGGGTTATGAGCGGTACTTC	CSASTTSGRMGYERYF
TRBV19	NA	once	TRBJ1-6	TGTGCCAGTAGTATCCTGACACGGGGAAGTTCACCCCTCCACTTT	CASSILTRGSSPLHF